This passage covers 12 T cell receptor beta chains from one sample sequenced in a study of STAT3 mutations in large granular lymphocyte leukemia. The repertoire was sequenced with immunoSEQ multiplex PCR; TCRdb's copy has only in-frame clones and lacks some. The data contain about 1,500 clones, roughly 55% of them seen just once; the ten biggest clones take up approximately 40%. Their recognized antigens are unknown. Study-level results: Every T-LGLL patient had at least one immunodominant TCRbeta clonotype.

Specimen: peripheral blood mononuclear cells. The receptors were sampled from a man aged 60-69 years with T-cell large granular lymphocyte leukemia. Some clones in this sample may be carry-over from other donors' samples.

The V call is TRBV18, the J call TRBJ1-2, with D possibly TRBD1 on 6 matching bases. V dropped 2 bases and J dropped 5 bases, with 15 bases sitting between them. Per germline, CDR1 KGHSH and CDR2 LQKENI. CDR3 length: 15 amino acids. CDR3 residues: CASSPSLDRPYGYTF. The CDR3 DNA reads as TGTGCCAGCTCACCATCTTTGGACAGACCATATGGCTACACCTTC.

The count of this clone is one. The chain couples TRBV7-2 to TRBJ2-7; D gene ambiguous. The CDR3 length is 13 residues. V was cut by 1 base and J by 3 bases, with 7 bases left in between. The germline V gene encodes CDR1 SGHTA and CDR2 FQGNSA. The CDR3 nucleotides are TGTGCCAGCAGCTTAGACTCGCACTACGAGCAGTACTTC. Translating gives CASSLDSHYEQYF.

This clone was observed a few times. The chain is built from TRBV6-6 and TRBJ1-2, with TRBD1 as a possible D gene (5 bases). Deletions cut 5 bases from V and 8 bases from J, with 18 bases between. The CDR3 has 14 amino acids. Germline CDR1 reads MNHNY; CDR2 reads SVGAGI (reference sequence). The DNA for the CDR3 is TGTGCCAGCAGTCCGCGGGAAGGGGCGTACGGCTACACCTTC. Its translation is CASSPREGAYGYTF.

The J gene is TRBJ1-5, the V gene TRBV5-4, with 8 bases that match TRBD1. Germline loops: CDR1 SGHNT, CDR2 YYREEE (reference sequence). CDR3 length: 16 residues. Trimming removed 2 bases from V and 6 bases from J; junction bases left unmatched: 10. In DNA form, the CDR3 reads TGTGCCAGCAGCTTCACCGACAGGGGCGGCGGTCAGCCCCAGCATTTT. Its translation is CASSFTDRGGGQPQHF. The full variable domain, completed using reference TRBV5-4 and TRBJ1-5, is ETGVTQSPTHLIKTRGQQVTLRCSSQSGHNTVSWYQQALGQGPQFIFQYYREEENGRGNFPPRFSGLQFPNYSSELNVNALELDDSALYLCASSFTDRGGGQPQHFGDGTRLSIL.

V gene TRBV18 combines with J gene TRBJ2-7, with D perhaps TRBD2 (5 bases). The CDR3 length is 15 residues. CDR1 is KGHSH, CDR2 LQKENI, per germline. Trimming pared 2 bases from V and 2 bases from J, leaving 13 bases between. The CDR3 loop is CASSPKIARPYEQYF. CDR3 nucleotides: TGTGCCAGCTCACCAAAAATAGCGAGACCCTACGAGCAGTACTTC.

J is TRBJ2-7 and V is TRBV18; TRBD2 matches 12 bases. Germline V gene lookup returns CDR1 KGHSH and CDR2 LQKENI. The CDR3 has 14 amino acids. Unmatched junction bases numbered 2, after V lost 4 bases and J lost 4 bases. In nucleotides, the CDR3 is TGTGCCAGCTCACGGACTAGCGGGGATTACGAGCAGTACTTC. Amino acid sequence: CASSRTSGDYEQYF.

This clone qualifies as large. V and J are TRBV2 and TRBJ1-2; D gene ambiguous. CDR3 size: 12 residues. Trimming took 7 bases from V and 4 from J, leaving 10 bases between them. CDR1 SNHLY and CDR2 FYNNEI come from the germline V gene. CDR3 residues: CASIWGFYGYTF. The CDR3 DNA follows: TGTGCCAGCATTTGGGGATTCTATGGCTACACCTTC.

The J gene is TRBJ1-2, the V gene TRBV5-6; D uncertain. Trimming left V 2 bases short and J 9 bases short, with 14 bases between. CDR3 length: 13 amino acids. The germline V gene has CDR1 SGHDT and CDR2 YYEEEE. The CDR3 nucleotides are TGTGCCAGCAGCTTTGGCCAGGAAACTAGCTACACCTTC. Translated: CASSFGQETSYTF.

The chain joins TRBV30 to TRBJ2-5, with TRBD1 matching 8 bases. With V trimmed by 2 bases and J by 6 bases, 8 bases remained unmatched. CDR1 is GTSNPN and CDR2 is SVGIG in the germline V gene (reference sequence). The CDR3 loop spans 14 amino acids. In DNA, the CDR3 is TGTGCCTGGAGTCCAGGACAGGGACCGAAGACCCAGTACTTC. This translates into CAWSPGQGPKTQYF.

This chain uses TRBV29-1 with TRBJ1-1, with TRBD1 matching 9 bases. CDR3 length: 13 residues. The V gene's germline CDR1 is SQVTM and CDR2 ANQGSEA. Germline trimming cut 6 bases from V and 3 bases from J; bases unmatched to any gene: 5. This chain's CDR3 is CSVTGGRHTEAFF. CDR3 nucleotide sequence: TGCAGCGTAACAGGGGGCCGTCACACTGAAGCTTTCTTT.

The DNA of the CDR3 is TGTGCCAGCAGCTTTGGGGATCAGCCCCAGCATTTT. Its protein is CASSFGDQPQHF. J is TRBJ1-5 and V is TRBV13; D unclear. Looked up from germline, CDR1 is PRHDT and CDR2 is FYEKMQ (reference sequence). CDR3 length: 12 residues. The V gene lost 3 bases and the J gene lost 5 bases, with 5 bases spanning the gap.

The chain links TRBV7-9 to TRBJ1-2; D is possibly TRBD1 (5 bases). This CDR3 region has 13 residues. Germline V gene data show CDR1 as SEHNR and CDR2 as FQNEAQ (reference sequence). V lost 5 bases and J 4 bases, leaving 11 bases between the germline ends. The CDR3 nucleotides read TGTGCCAGCAGCCGGGGGGGGACCTATGGCTACACCTTC. Translation: CASSRGGTYGYTF.